A single sample is the source of the 2 T cell receptor beta chains below, sequenced in a study of cytomegalovirus exposure and HLA in healthy donors. Amplification used 60 Vbeta primers and 13 Jbeta primers. Clones were sequenced by immunoSEQ multiplex PCR, and TCRdb holds only the in-frame ones, with some missing. The sample has 150,000 or so clones; over 60% are singletons. The sample was PBMCs. Receptor source: a female donor in good health and CMV-seronegative.

The chain uses TRBV6-1 and TRBJ2-5; weak D call: TRBD1 (5 bases). Germline V gene sequence: CDR1 MNHNS, CDR2 SASEGT. Trimming left V 2 bases short and J 2 bases short, with 12 bases between. The CDR3 is 15 residues long. The chain's CDR3 is CASSEQGMGQETQYF. The CDR3 nucleotides are TGTGCCAGCAGTGAACAGGGAATGGGACAAGAGACCCAGTACTTC.

This chain uses TRBV6-5 with TRBJ1-1; 8 nucleotides agree with TRBD1. The CDR3 spans 13 residues. Germline trimming cut 8 bases from V and 1 base from J; bases unmatched to any gene: 3. CDR1 and CDR2 (germline): MNHEY, SVGAGI. The DNA for the CDR3 is TGTGCCAGCGGACAGGGAGCGAACACTGAAGCTTTCTTT. Encoded protein: CASGQGANTEAFF.